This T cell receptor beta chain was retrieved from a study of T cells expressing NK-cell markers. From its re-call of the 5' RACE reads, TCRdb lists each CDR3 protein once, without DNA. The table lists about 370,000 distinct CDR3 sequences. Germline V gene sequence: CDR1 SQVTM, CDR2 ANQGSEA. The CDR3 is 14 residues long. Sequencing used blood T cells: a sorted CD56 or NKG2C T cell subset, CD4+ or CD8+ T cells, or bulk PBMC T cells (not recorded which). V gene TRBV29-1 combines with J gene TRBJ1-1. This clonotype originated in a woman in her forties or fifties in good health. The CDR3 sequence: CSVCLAATCYEAFF.